This record looks at one T cell receptor (beta chain) sequence and its context. Its antigen is still unknown. The sample is drawn from a study of cytomegalovirus exposure and HLA in healthy donors. Study observations and caveats: Association of 17,000 or so TCR beta sequences with HLA alleles was found at 0.05 false discovery rate in a later analysis.

The CDR3 is made up of 15 amino acids. Trimming left V 1 base short and J 0 bases short, with 10 bases between. Germline V lookup: CDR1 SGHRS, CDR2 YFSETQ. PCR amplification relied on 60 Vbeta primers (plus 13 Jbeta primers). Here immunoSEQ multiplex PCR was the method, and the copy in TCRdb shows in-frame clones only, minus some. The sample holds 33,000 or so clones, over 90% seen once. Sequenced material: PBMCs. This TCR came from a young woman in good health and CMV-seronegative. This sequence joins TRBV5-1 and TRBJ1-1; a weak D match, TRBD1 (5 bases). The CDR3 sequence: CASSLIGALNTEAFF. The CDR3 nucleotides read TGCGCCAGCAGCTTGATAGGGGCCCTGAACACTGAAGCTTTCTTT.